The sequence of this T cell receptor beta chain was determined in a study of siplizumab effects on memory and regulatory T cells. Findings and limits, study-wide: Unstimulated subsets captured only a minor fraction of alloreactive clones. With siplizumab, Treg-derived clones averaged approximately 66% of mappable alloreactive CD4+ clones, versus 26.9% in controls. Naive T cells seemed more diverse than memory cells and seemed major alloresponse contributors.

The CDR3 sequence is 13 residues long. CDR1 SGHNT and CDR2 YYREEE come from the germline V gene (reference sequence). Trimming took 4 bases from V and 4 from J; bases not matched to a gene: 3. Each sample had 80,000 to 100,000 TCR templates assayed. TCRdb's copy holds only in-frame clones and misses some; the assay was immunoSEQ multiplex PCR. Among tens of thousands of clones, roughly 97% were seen once, and the ten largest hold 0.64%. For this clone: What it binds is unknown.

Sequencing input: naive CD4+ T cells sorted from blood. This clonotype originated in a human donor in good health. The rearrangement uses TRBV5-4 and TRBJ2-5; TRBD2 matches 8 bases. CDR3: CASSRTSIETQYF. In DNA, the CDR3 is TGTGCCAGCAGCCGGACTAGCATAGAGACCCAGTACTTC.